The 15 T cell receptor beta chains listed next were all sequenced from one sample in a study of T cell clones after liver transplantation (dated by TCRdb to the late 2010s). The method behind the library was the immunoSEQ multiplex PCR assay. Not all clones reach the TCRdb copy of this immuneACCESS table, which keeps in-frame sequences only. Checked studies attribute under half of the gap to unresolved V genes and leave the rest unexplained. Here the sample has more than 95,000 clones; around 80% occur a single time. Jointly, the top ten make up approximately 3% of the sample. The source material was CD4+ T cells from blood, sampled approximately 4 years after liver transplant. Every receptor here comes from a human patient who received a liver transplant. After a transplant, certain T cells may trace back to the graft donor.

This chain links TRBV5-1 with TRBJ1-1, with 8 bases fitting TRBD1. The CDR3 covers 14 residues. The V gene's germline CDR1 is SGHRS and CDR2 YFSETQ. Trimming removed 4 bases from V and 4 bases from J; junction bases left unmatched: 6. CDR3 bases: TGCGCCAGCAGCCCGGGACAGGCGGTCACTGAAGCTTTCTTT. Protein: CASSPGQAVTEAFF. The entire variable domain, with the rest obtained from reference TRBV5-1 and TRBJ1-1, is as follows: KAGVTQTPRYLIKTRGQQVTLSCSPISGHRSVSWYQQTPGQGLQFLFEYFSETQRNKGNFPGRFSGRQFSNSRSEMNVSTLELGDSALYLCASSPGQAVTEAFFGQGTRLTVV.

The chain recombines TRBV19 with TRBJ1-2; D ambiguous. CDR3 length equals 14 residues. Germline CDR1 is LNHDA and CDR2 is SQIVND (reference sequence). The germline V and J ends were trimmed by 7 bases and 4 bases, with 16 bases remaining between them. CDR3 protein: CASKEGGSLYGYTF. CDR3 coding DNA: TGTGCCAGTAAGGAAGGAGGGTCCCTCTATGGCTACACCTTC.

This chain links TRBV19 with TRBJ1-3, with D unresolved. The CDR3 is 16 residues long. CDR1 is LNHDA and CDR2 is SQIVND in the germline V gene (reference sequence). Trimming cost V 3 bases and J 4 bases, with 16 bases left between them. CDR3 amino acids: CASSMTNKGSGNTIYF. For the CDR3, the DNA is TGTGCCAGTAGTATGACCAACAAGGGATCCGGAAACACCATATATTTT.

This CDR3 is CAWKTGGWDSNQPQHF. The CDR3 region has the DNA TGTGCCTGGAAGACAGGGGGCTGGGATAGCAATCAGCCCCAGCATTTT. This chain links TRBV30 with TRBJ1-5, with TRBD1 identical over 10 bases. Germline trimming cut 4 bases from V and 0 bases from J; bases unmatched to any gene: 6. The CDR3 totals 16 residues. Germline V gene lookup returns CDR1 GTSNPN and CDR2 SVGIG (reference sequence).

The rearrangement links TRBV6-6 to TRBJ1-5; D is undetermined. V was clipped by 0 bases and J by 11 bases, with 5 bases between them. In germline, CDR1 is MNHNY, CDR2 SVGAGI (reference sequence). The CDR3 extends over 11 amino acids. CDR3 nucleotides: TGTGCCAGCAGTTACTCAGGCGCCCAGCATTTT. The encoded protein is CASSYSGAQHF.

This clone was found once. The chain is built from TRBV4-3 and TRBJ2-3, with D unresolved. This CDR3 is 14 amino acids long. In germline, CDR1 is LGHNA, CDR2 YSLEER. Trimming pared 0 bases from V and 0 bases from J, leaving 4 bases between. CDR3 DNA: TGCGCCAGCAGCCAAGAGGGAAGCACAGATACGCAGTATTTT. It is translated as CASSQEGSTDTQYF.

The rearrangement uses TRBV6-5 and TRBJ2-5; the D is unclear. The CDR3 is 12 residues long. Germline loops: CDR1 MNHEY, CDR2 SVGAGI. V shed 4 bases and J shed 7 bases, with 10 bases lying between them. The CDR3 DNA reads TGTGCCAGCAGTTCCCCAGTGGGGACCCAGTACTTC. Amino acid sequence: CASSSPVGTQYF.

This rearrangement joins TRBV15 to TRBJ2-7; D gene unclear. This CDR3 has 14 residues. The V gene lost 2 bases and the J gene lost 0 bases, with 8 bases spanning the gap. Germline CDR1 reads LNHNV; CDR2 reads YYDKDF (reference sequence). CDR3 in DNA: TGTGCCACCAGCAGATCCGGGTACTCCTACGAGCAGTACTTC. Protein: CATSRSGYSYEQYF. Full variable domain (missing parts from reference TRBV15 and TRBJ2-7): DAMVIQNPRYQVTQFGKPVTLSCSQTLNHNVMYWYQQKSSQAPKLLFHYYDKDFNNEADTPDNFQSRRPNTSFCFLDIRSPGLGDTAMYLCATSRSGYSYEQYFGPGTRLTVT.

The chain carries TRBV7-8 and TRBJ1-4; D unclear. The CDR3 has 14 amino acids. Germline loops: CDR1 SGHVS, CDR2 FQNEAQ. V was pared by 2 bases and J by 0 bases, with 4 bases between. CDR3 DNA: TGTGCCAGCAGCTTACCTGCAACTAATGAAAAACTGTTTTTT. This encodes CASSLPATNEKLFF.

The CDR3 sequence is CATSREGRNTEAFF. As DNA, the CDR3 is TGTGCCACCAGCAGAGAAGGGAGAAACACTGAAGCTTTCTTT. The chain recombines TRBV15 with TRBJ1-1, with no clear D. Trimming removed 0 bases at V and 2 bases at J, with 7 bases between. Germline V gene lookup returns CDR1 LNHNV and CDR2 YYDKDF (reference sequence). The CDR3 is 14 amino acids.

The rearrangement uses TRBV27 and TRBJ2-3; 8 bases are shared with TRBD2. V shed 4 bases, J shed 2 bases, and the junction held 2 bases outside the gene matches. Germline values: CDR1 MNHEY, CDR2 SMNVEV (reference sequence). The CDR3 is 14 amino acids. CDR3 region: CASSSGGATDTQYF. CDR3 nucleotides: TGTGCCAGCAGTTCCGGGGGGGCCACAGATACGCAGTATTTT.

A word on this clone: A read error is possible here, since a much larger clone lies one base away. V is TRBV2 and J is TRBJ2-5, with a tentative D call TRBD1 (5 bases). Germline lookup yields CDR1 SNHLY and CDR2 FYNNEI. V lost 4 bases to trimming and J lost 2 bases, with 8 bases between them. The CDR3 is made up of 13 amino acids. This CDR3 reads CASSGQTQETQYF. The DNA of the CDR3 is TGTGCCAGCAGTGGACAGACTCAAGAGACCCAGTACTTC.

This clone was recorded a few times. The chain links TRBV2 to TRBJ1-1; 10 bases are a match to TRBD1. The CDR3 has 16 amino acids. The V gene end was trimmed by 5 bases and the J gene end by 8 bases; junction bases not matched to a gene: 14. Per the germline V gene, CDR1 is SNHLY and CDR2 is FYNNEI. The CDR3 sequence is CASSSLDPDRGPEAFF. CDR3 DNA sequence: TGTGCCAGCAGTTCCTTAGACCCCGACAGGGGGCCAGAAGCTTTCTTT.

This clone showed up just once. The chain is built from TRBV7-2 and TRBJ1-1; 8 bases align to TRBD1. Germline V lookup: CDR1 SGHTA, CDR2 FQGNSA. V shed 4 bases, J shed 0 bases, and the junction held 7 bases outside the gene matches. This CDR3 is 16 amino acids long. CDR3 in DNA: TGTGCCAGCAGCTCGACGACAGGGGTTATGAACACTGAAGCTTTCTTT. Protein: CASSSTTGVMNTEAFF. Full variable domain (outside the CDR3, taken from reference TRBV7-2 and TRBJ1-1): GAGVSQSPSNKVTEKGKDVELRCDPISGHTALYWYRQSLGQGLEFLIYFQGNSAPDKSGLPSDRFSAERTGGSVSTLTIQRTQQEDSAVYLCASSSTTGVMNTEAFFGQGTRLTVV.

CDR3 sequence reads: CASKYEGVATNEKLFF. CDR3 nucleotides: TGTGCCAGCAAGTATGAGGGGGTCGCAACTAATGAAAAACTGTTTTTT. This chain links TRBV2 with TRBJ1-4; D might be TRBD1 (6 bases). There are 16 residues in the CDR3. CDR1 and CDR2 (germline): SNHLY, FYNNEI. Deletions cut 7 bases from V and 0 bases from J, with 15 bases between.